This TCR beta chain was captured by sequencing in a study of blood T cell repertoires in COVID-19. Study as a whole: Some COVID-19 samples were acute and others convalescent; all came from the United States, Italy and Spain. Nucleic acid was either cDNA or gDNA, and it came from T cells, B-cell-depleted T cells, or PBMCs.

Original processing methods: How many nucleated cells were present was estimated from reference gene primer amplification. Repertoires were generated with immunoSEQ multiplex PCR, while TCRdb's copy carries only in-frame clones and drops some. V and J calls and clone size are as listed in that table; D and trimming were resolved from the DNA. This table holds around 40,000 clones, about 88% found once. This CDR3 is 14 amino acids long. Germline V CDR1 and CDR2: SNHLY, FYNNEI. V was trimmed by 1 base and J by 4 bases, leaving 8 bases between them. The sample consisted of peripheral blood. The rearrangement links TRBV2 to TRBJ1-5; D unresolved. The sequence was obtained from a human donor in a cohort sampled during active COVID-19. The CDR3 protein is CASSEGGPNQPQHF. The CDR3 DNA follows: TGTGCCAGCAGTGAAGGCGGCCCTAATCAGCCCCAGCATTTT.